The 25 T cell receptor beta chains presented below share a single source sample, sequenced in a study of CD8+CD57+ T cells in acquired aplastic anemia. Genomic DNA constituted the template upon which TCR beta VDJ and CDR3 profiling was performed. A single record per CDR3 protein comes from TCRdb applying MiXCR to the reads. The sample yields 150,000 to 200,000 distinct CDR3 sequences, 64% seen once. The sample taken for sequencing was sorted CD4+, CD8+, or CD8+CD57+ T cells (not recorded which) from PBMCs. These receptor sequences come from a human donor with severe aplastic anemia or a healthy control (not recorded which).

This clonotype was counted many times. This rearrangement joins TRBV19 to TRBJ2-2; D not certain. The CDR3 sequence is 12 residues long. CDR1 and CDR2 (germline): LNHDA, SQIVND (reference sequence). Trimming took off 1 base at V and 8 bases at J, with 5 bases between the two ends. Written as DNA, the CDR3 is TGTGCCAGTAGTATAGTAACAGGGGAGCTGTTTTTT. This encodes CASSIVTGELFF.

This clonotype was detected ten times or more. The chain combines TRBV2 with TRBJ2-1; 10 bases map to TRBD2. CDR3 size: 15 residues. Germline V gene sequence: CDR1 SNHLY, CDR2 FYNNEI. Trimming removed 8 bases from V and 4 bases from J; junction bases left unmatched: 8. The CDR3 sequence: CASLRGAGGYNEQFF. The CDR3 DNA is TGTGCCAGCCTCAGGGGAGCGGGGGGGTACAATGAGCAGTTCTTC.

The rearrangement joins TRBV7-3 to TRBJ2-3, with a tentative D call TRBD2 (6 bases). Trimming took 5 bases from V and 6 from J, leaving 21 bases between them. The germline V gene encodes CDR1 SGHTA and CDR2 FQGTGA. The CDR3 has 16 amino acids. Here the CDR3 reads CASSVGTATVMDTQYF. The CDR3 region has the DNA TGTGCCAGCAGCGTCGGGACTGCAACTGTGATGGATACGCAGTATTTT.

The chain links TRBV24-1 to TRBJ1-2, with 7 bases lining up with TRBD1. The CDR3 runs 13 residues. J gave up 7 bases and V 0 bases, and 1 base lay outside the gene matches. Per the germline V gene, CDR1 is KGHDR and CDR2 is SFDVKD. In DNA form, the CDR3 reads TGTGCCACCAGTGATTTGCACAGGGGTGGCTACACCTTC. Residues: CATSDLHRGGYTF.

This clonotype was seen ten or more times. This rearrangement joins TRBV13 to TRBJ1-1; 9 nucleotides line up with TRBD1. The J segment lost 5 bases and the V segment lost 2 bases, leaving 6 bases of the junction unmatched. CDR1 PRHDT and CDR2 FYEKMQ come from the germline V gene (reference sequence). The CDR3 has 15 residues. This chain's CDR3 is CASSLRLTGGTEAFF. The CDR3 DNA sequence: TGTGCCAGCAGCTTACGGTTGACAGGGGGAACTGAAGCTTTCTTT.

This chain connects TRBV7-9 to TRBJ1-2; a weak D match, TRBD1 (5 bases). The CDR3 spans 17 residues. The V and J ends lost 7 bases and 0 bases respectively, with 21 bases between them. Germline assignment: CDR1 SEHNR and CDR2 FQNEAQ (reference sequence). The CDR3 bases are TGTGCCAGCATCTTCCCGAAGAGACAGCGTTCTAACTATGGCTACACCTTC. This encodes CASIFPKRQRSNYGYTF.

Concerning this clonotype itself: The junction and the germline gene differ at one end; a read error may be behind it. The chain couples TRBV10-2 to TRBJ2-5; the D is unclear. The germline V gene encodes CDR1 WSHSY and CDR2 SAAADI. The CDR3 has 13 residues. This chain's CDR3 is CASSEVRQESQYF. The DNA of the CDR3 is TGCGCCAGCAGTGAGGTTCGACAAGAGAGCCAGTACTTC.

CDR3 DNA: TGCGCCAGCAGCTTGGCGGGGGAGCGCTACAATGAGCAGTTCTTC. Its protein product is CASSLAGERYNEQFF. The chain couples TRBV5-1 to TRBJ2-1; D might be TRBD2 (6 bases). The germline gives CDR1 SGHRS, CDR2 YFSETQ. V was pared by 0 bases and J by 3 bases, with 10 bases between. The CDR3 covers 15 residues. The whole variable domain, remainder taken from reference TRBV5-1 and TRBJ2-1, is KAGVTQTPRYLIKTRGQQVTLSCSPISGHRSVSWYQQTPGQGLQFLFEYFSETQRNKGNFPGRFSGRQFSNSRSEMNVSTLELGDSALYLCASSLAGERYNEQFFGPGTRLTVL.

A remark on this clonotype: One junction end does not reproduce the germline sequence, and a read error may be involved. The chain is built from TRBV7-2 and TRBJ1-2, with 8 positions matching TRBD1. Per germline, CDR1 SGHTA and CDR2 FQGNSA. This CDR3 region has 14 residues. This chain's CDR3 is CASSLGDRRYDYTF. The CDR3 nucleotides read TGTGCCAGCAGCTTAGGGGACAGGCGCTATGACTACACCTTC.

This clonotype occurred many times. This sequence joins TRBV6-5 and TRBJ2-2; D call uncertain. Germline CDR1 is MNHEY and CDR2 is SVGAGI. The V gene lost 2 bases and the J gene lost 5 bases, with 6 bases spanning the gap. The CDR3 has 13 residues. This CDR3 is CASSYRTTGELFF. The CDR3 region has the DNA TGTGCCAGCAGTTACCGAACTACCGGGGAGCTGTTTTTT.

This clonotype was seen only once. This sequence joins TRBV6-5 and TRBJ1-1; D is possibly TRBD1 (5 bases). Trimming pared 1 base from V and 4 bases from J, leaving 19 bases between. CDR1 and CDR2 (germline): MNHEY, SVGAGI. This CDR3 comprises 17 residues. CDR3 loop: CASSYLGQSGTGTEAFF. CDR3 DNA: TGTGCCAGCAGTTACTTGGGGCAGTCAGGAACAGGCACTGAAGCTTTCTTT.

The gene calls are TRBV19 and TRBJ1-1, with D hard to call. V lost 6 bases to trimming and J lost 3 bases, with 11 bases between them. Germline lookup yields CDR1 LNHDA and CDR2 SQIVND (reference sequence). This CDR3 comprises 13 residues. In nucleotides, the CDR3 is TGTGCCAGTAGGTTAGAAAGGTACACTGAAGCTTTCTTT. Translating it yields CASRLERYTEAFF.

The gene calls are TRBV12-3 or TRBV12-4 and TRBJ2-7; a possible D gene is TRBD2 (6 bases). Between the trimmed V and J ends, which lost 6 bases and 3 bases, there was a span of 15 bases. This CDR3 spans 14 amino acids. DNA of the CDR3: TGTGCCAGCAGGCCTAGCGTTCCTGGCTACGAGCAGTACTTC. This encodes CASRPSVPGYEQYF.

This clonotype was observed many times. The V and J genes are TRBV28 and TRBJ2-7; perhaps TRBD2 as D (7 bases). The CDR3 contains 12 residues. The ends were cut back, 7 bases at V and 4 bases at J, with 11 bases in the middle. Germline CDR1 reads MDHEN; CDR2 reads SYDVKM. CDR3 protein: CASTGEGYEQYF. CDR3 DNA: TGTGCCAGCACAGGGGAGGGGTACGAGCAGTACTTC.

The chain is built from TRBV25-1 and TRBJ2-3; 7 bases align to TRBD1. Germline CDR1 is MGHDK and CDR2 is SYGVNS. This CDR3 is 15 amino acids long. V was pared by 5 bases and J by 2 bases, with 7 bases of the junction left unmatched. CDR3 sequence (DNA): TGTGCCAGCAGTCCCCGGGACAGATACACAGATACGCAGTATTTT. Translation: CASSPRDRYTDTQYF.

This chain links TRBV7-8 with TRBJ1-1; unclear D gene. This CDR3 spans 15 amino acids. Germline lookup yields CDR1 SGHVS and CDR2 FQNEAQ. V gave up 2 bases and J gave up 5 bases, with 15 bases separating them. CDR3: CASSLMGSLGTEAFF. The CDR3 bases are TGTGCCAGCAGCTTAATGGGGAGTTTGGGGACTGAAGCTTTCTTT. The full variable domain, in which reference TRBV7-8 and TRBJ1-1 provide the parts outside the CDR3, is GAGVSQSPRYKVAKRGQDVALRCDPISGHVSLFWYQQALGQGPEFLTYFQNEAQLDKSGLPSDRFFAERPEGSVSTLKIQRTQQEDSAVYLCASSLMGSLGTEAFFGQGTRLTVV.

The V call is TRBV20-1, the J call TRBJ2-7; tentative D call: TRBD2 (5 bases). Germline V lookup: CDR1 DFQATT, CDR2 SNEGSKA (reference sequence). V was trimmed by 5 bases and J by 6 bases, leaving 23 bases between them. The CDR3 is 15 amino acids. CDR3 in DNA: TGCAGTGCTGACCTAAGGTCAGCGGAGGCGGGCGAGCAGTACTTC. It specifies CSADLRSAEAGEQYF.

V and J are TRBV7-2 and TRBJ1-4; D is unresolved. The V gene lost 1 base and the J gene lost 0 bases, with 3 bases spanning the gap. This CDR3 has 14 amino acids. Germline CDR1 and CDR2: SGHTA and FQGNSA. The CDR3 here is CASSLGATNEKLFF. As DNA, the CDR3 is TGTGCCAGCAGCTTAGGCGCAACTAATGAAAAACTGTTTTTT.

This clonotype is a singleton in its sample. The rearrangement joins TRBV7-9 to TRBJ2-7, with a weak D call TRBD2 (6 bases). The CDR3 covers 14 residues. The germline gives CDR1 SEHNR, CDR2 FQNEAQ (reference sequence). The ends were cut back, 2 bases at V and 3 bases at J, with 11 bases in the middle. The CDR3 loop is CASSLTGLHYEQYF. The CDR3 nucleotides read TGTGCCAGCAGCTTAACGGGACTGCACTACGAGCAGTACTTC. The variable domain in full, completed from reference TRBV7-9 and TRBJ2-7, reads DTGVSQNPRHKITKRGQNVTFRCDPISEHNRLYWYRQTLGQGPEFLTYFQNEAQLEKSRLLSDRFSAERPKGSFSTLEIQRTEQGDSAMYLCASSLTGLHYEQYFGPGTRLTVT.

This clonotype showed up just a few times. The chain employs TRBV2 and TRBJ2-5, with TRBD1 identical over 8 bases. The germline V gene has CDR1 SNHLY and CDR2 FYNNEI. The CDR3 totals 13 residues. The V segment lost 5 bases and the J segment 2 bases; nucleotides outside the gene matches: 1. The CDR3 nucleotides read TGTGCCAGCAGTCGGGACAGGCAAGAGACCCAGTACTTC. This sequence encodes CASSRDRQETQYF.

The J gene is TRBJ2-7, the V gene TRBV10-2; perhaps TRBD1 as D (6 bases). Trimming pared 7 bases from V and 5 bases from J, leaving 21 bases between. The CDR3 consists of 15 residues. Germline lookup yields CDR1 WSHSY and CDR2 SAAADI. The CDR3 reads CASIPLGQGRNEQYF. DNA of the CDR3: TGCGCCAGCATCCCATTAGGGCAGGGGCGGAACGAGCAGTACTTC.

The V and J genes are TRBV5-1 and TRBJ2-7; D gene uncertain. Trimming stripped 0 bases from V and 3 bases from J, with 10 bases between. CDR1 is SGHRS, CDR2 YFSETQ, per germline. The length of the CDR3 is 14 residues. CDR3 DNA sequence: TGCGCCAGCAGCTTGGGGGTCAGCCTCTACGAGCAGTACTTC. It translates to CASSLGVSLYEQYF.

The gene calls are TRBV5-1 and TRBJ2-7, with TRBD1 matching over 7 bases. The CDR3 loop spans 14 amino acids. V was clipped by 1 base and J by 6 bases; unmatched bases: 7. Germline V lookup: CDR1 SGHRS, CDR2 YFSETQ. The CDR3 DNA reads TGCGCCAGCAGCTTGAGACAGGGACCCCGCGAGCAGTACTTC. It encodes CASSLRQGPREQYF. Filled out from reference TRBV5-1 and TRBJ2-7, the complete variable domain reads KAGVTQTPRYLIKTRGQQVTLSCSPISGHRSVSWYQQTPGQGLQFLFEYFSETQRNKGNFPGRFSGRQFSNSRSEMNVSTLELGDSALYLCASSLRQGPREQYFGPGTRLTVT.

CDR3 residues: CASSIRGAGDGYTF. CDR3 DNA sequence: TGTGCCAGTAGTATAAGAGGGGCAGGGGATGGCTACACCTTC. The chain couples TRBV19 to TRBJ1-2; the D gene is possibly TRBD1 (6 bases). Germline V gives CDR1 LNHDA, CDR2 SQIVND (reference sequence). CDR3 size: 14 residues. Trimming took off 2 bases at V and 6 bases at J, with 13 bases between the two ends.

Many counts were recorded for this clonotype. V usage is TRBV27 and J usage is TRBJ2-7, with TRBD1 identical over 7 bases. This CDR3 comprises 14 residues. V dropped 7 bases and J dropped 3; count of bases not matched to a gene: 9. The germline gives CDR1 MNHEY, CDR2 SMNVEV (reference sequence). The CDR3 region is CASTGLDRDYEQYF. The DNA of the CDR3 is TGTGCCAGCACCGGTTTAGACAGGGACTACGAGCAGTACTTC.